This T cell receptor beta chain was captured in a study of cytomegalovirus exposure and HLA in healthy donors. About the research overall: There were 88 million or so unique TCRs (from HLA-typed donors) in an early data release. Study outcomes and limitations: The authors listed around 150 TCR beta chains as cytomegalovirus-associated.

Likely unrecorded immune exposures existed in these nominally healthy donors. The study ran its PCR with 60 Vbeta and 13 Jbeta primers. Measured with immunoSEQ multiplex PCR; TCRdb has only the in-frame clones, and not every one. The profile shows under 200,000 clones, more than 65% of them singletons. Points on this clone: No antigen is known for it.

Per germline, CDR1 SGHVS and CDR2 FQNEAQ. Trimming took 8 bases from V and 5 from J; bases not matched to a gene: 11. The CDR3 covers 14 residues. The chain employs TRBV7-8 and TRBJ1-1; 7 bases match TRBD1. The receptor was isolated from a man aged 25 to 40 in good health and CMV-seronegative. What was sequenced was PBMCs. CDR3 sequence: CASGSTGKKTEAFF. The CDR3 nucleotides are TGTGCCAGCGGCTCGACAGGGAAGAAGACTGAAGCTTTCTTT.